This T cell receptor beta chain was sequenced for a study of cytomegalovirus exposure and HLA in healthy donors. Findings and limits, study-wide: A classifier reportedly called cytomegalovirus status with high sensitivity and specificity. What a later analysis showed was that several of the most significant clusters appeared linked to common viral pathogens.

The PCR made use of 60 Vbeta and 13 Jbeta primers. TCRdb's table, derived via immunoSEQ multiplex PCR, lists solely in-frame clones and lacks some. The sample includes more than 95,000 clones, over 9% of them seen just once. In germline, CDR1 is SGHTA, CDR2 FQGNSA. This CDR3 has 13 residues. Germline trimming cut 6 bases from V and 4 bases from J; bases unmatched to any gene: 5. Points on this clone: Its specificity is not known.

This chain links TRBV7-2 with TRBJ2-5; TRBD1 matches 7 bases. This receptor was identified in a man in his forties or fifties in good health and CMV-seropositive. The sample was PBMCs. CDR3 sequence (DNA): TGTGCCAGCAGTACAACAGGGGTAGAGACCCAGTACTTC. Translation gives CASSTTGVETQYF.